This paragraph covers one TCR beta chain sequence. The CDR3 runs to 15 residues. CDR1 is LGHNA and CDR2 is YNFKEQ in the germline V gene. Trimming left V 1 base short and J 2 bases short, with 11 bases between. Use of 60 Vbeta and 13 Jbeta primers characterized the PCR. Only in-frame clones appear in the TCRdb table, and some are missing; sequencing was by immunoSEQ multiplex PCR. The sample has about 200,000 clones; approximately 81% are singletons. This entry is derived from a study of cytomegalovirus exposure and HLA in healthy donors. The sequence derives from a man aged 30 to 39 in good health and CMV-seronegative. Material for sequencing was PBMCs. The chain combines TRBV4-2 with TRBJ2-5; D may be TRBD1 (6 bases). For the CDR3, the DNA is TGTGCCAGCAGCCAAGCTGGTGACAGGCAAGAGACCCAGTACTTC. As protein: CASSQAGDRQETQYF.